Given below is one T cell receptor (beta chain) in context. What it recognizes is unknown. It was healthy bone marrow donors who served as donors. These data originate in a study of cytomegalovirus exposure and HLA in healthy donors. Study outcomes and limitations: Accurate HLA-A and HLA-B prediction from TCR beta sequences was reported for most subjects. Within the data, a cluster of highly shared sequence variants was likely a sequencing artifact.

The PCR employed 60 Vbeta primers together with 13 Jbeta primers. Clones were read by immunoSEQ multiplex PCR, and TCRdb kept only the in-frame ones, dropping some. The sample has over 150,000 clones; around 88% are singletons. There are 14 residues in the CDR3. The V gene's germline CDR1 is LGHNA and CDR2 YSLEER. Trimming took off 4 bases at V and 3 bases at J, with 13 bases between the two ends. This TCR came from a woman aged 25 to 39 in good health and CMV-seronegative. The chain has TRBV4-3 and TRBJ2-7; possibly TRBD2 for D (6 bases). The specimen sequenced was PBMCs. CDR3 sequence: CASSRGMGGYEQYF. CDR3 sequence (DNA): TGCGCCAGCAGCCGTGGTATGGGGGGCTACGAGCAGTACTTC.